A single sample gave rise to the 32 T cell receptor beta chains below, sequenced in a study of T-cell reconstitution after alpha-beta-depleted transplantation in children. As it was prepared, the TCRbeta library received unique molecular identifiers. A single record per CDR3 protein comes from TCRdb applying MiXCR to the PCR reads. The data hold roughly 100,000 distinct CDR3 sequences, with about 7.5% observed a single time. This specimen was PBMCs, taken before TCRalphabeta/CD19-depleted stem cell transplant. These receptors were taken from a boy younger than 10 with acute lymphoblastic leukemia, due to receive a stem cell transplant.

The genes are TRBV3-1 and TRBJ1-2, with D possibly TRBD1 on 5 matching bases. Germline CDR1 is LGHDT and CDR2 is YNNKEL (reference sequence). Trimming took 3 bases from V and 4 from J, leaving 12 bases between them. The CDR3 has 14 residues. CDR3 in amino acids: CASSHHDRAYGYTF. CDR3 DNA sequence: TGTGCCAGCAGCCACCATGACAGAGCCTATGGCTACACCTTC.

The sample holds many counts of this clonotype. V and J are TRBV20-1 and TRBJ2-7; the D gene could be TRBD1 or TRBD2 (5 bases each). CDR1 DFQATT and CDR2 SNEGSKA come from the germline V gene (reference sequence). This CDR3 has 17 residues. Trimming removed 1 base from V and 0 bases from J, with 19 bases in between. The CDR3 sequence is CSARAIASGRSSYEQYF. The DNA of the CDR3 is TGCAGTGCTAGAGCCATCGCTTCGGGACGGTCCTCCTACGAGCAGTACTTC.

This clonotype occurred many times. V and J are TRBV5-5 and TRBJ1-5, with D uncertain. CDR3 length equals 14 residues. The germline V gene has CDR1 SGHKS and CDR2 YYEKEE (reference sequence). V gave up 0 bases and J gave up 8 bases, with 12 bases separating them. The CDR3 nucleotides are TGTGCCAGCAGCTTGGATTGGCCGTTAAAGCCCCAGCATTTT. Translated: CASSLDWPLKPQHF.

The chain is built from TRBV10-3 and TRBJ2-7; no firm D call. Trimming cost V 0 bases and J 2 bases, with 8 bases left between them. CDR1 ENHRY and CDR2 SYGVKD come from the germline V gene. The CDR3 consists of 14 residues. CDR3 sequence reads: CAISESGQTYEQYF. The CDR3 coding sequence is TGTGCCATCAGTGAGTCAGGTCAGACCTACGAGCAGTACTTC.

The chain recombines TRBV6-5 with TRBJ2-7; D is possibly TRBD1 (5 bases). CDR1 MNHEY and CDR2 SVGAGI come from the germline V gene. The CDR3 totals 15 residues. V lost 0 bases to trimming and J lost 2 bases, with 11 bases between them. This CDR3 reads CASSYSIGATYEQYF. The CDR3 bases are TGTGCCAGCAGTTACTCGATAGGGGCGACCTACGAGCAGTACTTC.

This clonotype has at least ten counts. The chain employs TRBV6-2 or TRBV6-3 and TRBJ2-2; D call uncertain. The CDR3 totals 14 residues. CDR1 MNHEY and CDR2 SVGEGT come from the germline V gene. V lost 0 bases, J lost 5 bases, and 7 bases lay in between. The CDR3 DNA sequence: TGTGCCAGCAGTTACTCGGCCAGTACCGGGGAGCTGTTTTTT. Its protein product is CASSYSASTGELFF.

This clonotype has at least ten counts. The chain recombines TRBV6-5 with TRBJ1-1; no firm D call. V lost 0 bases and J 4 bases, leaving 9 bases between the germline ends. Looked up from germline, CDR1 is MNHEY and CDR2 is SVGAGI. CDR3 length: 14 residues. In DNA, the CDR3 is TGTGCCAGCAGTTACTCCCTCGGGGTCACTGAAGCTTTCTTT. It is translated as CASSYSLGVTEAFF.

This clonotype occurred many times. The chain employs TRBV5-5 and TRBJ2-3, with D perhaps matching TRBD1 or TRBD2 (5 bases each). The germline CDR1 and CDR2 sequences are SGHKS and YYEKEE (reference sequence). V lost 6 bases to trimming and J lost 4 bases, with 15 bases between them. The CDR3 contains 14 residues. The CDR3 spells CASTQEGTADTQYF. CDR3 coding DNA: TGTGCCAGCACCCAAGAGGGGACGGCAGATACGCAGTATTTT.

This clonotype was found many times. The chain joins TRBV12-5 to TRBJ2-7; D unresolved. The CDR3 has 11 amino acids. V dropped 5 bases and J dropped 9 bases, with 11 bases sitting between them. Germline loops: CDR1 LGHNT, CDR2 FRNRAP. The CDR3 region is CASGPMVGQYF. The CDR3 DNA sequence: TGTGCTAGTGGTCCAATGGTCGGGCAGTACTTC.

The CDR3 sequence is CASTLIMGPTEAFF. CDR3 DNA: TGTGCCAGCACACTCATTATGGGGCCCACTGAAGCTTTCTTT. This chain links TRBV9 with TRBJ1-1; D perhaps matches TRBD1 (5 bases). The ends were cut back, 6 bases at V and 4 bases at J, with 16 bases in the middle. CDR3 size: 14 residues. Germline V gives CDR1 SGDLS, CDR2 YYNGEE.

This clonotype was counted at least ten times. This chain joins TRBV20-1 and TRBJ2-1; 7 nucleotides agree with TRBD1. This CDR3 is built from 17 residues. Germline loops: CDR1 DFQATT, CDR2 SNEGSKA (reference sequence). After removal of 6 bases from V and 2 bases from J, the junction contained 16 bases not matched to a gene. The DNA of the CDR3 is TGCAGTGCCATTCGGGCACAGGGGTCAATCGCCTACAATGAGCAGTTCTTC. Translated, it gives CSAIRAQGSIAYNEQFF.

This clonotype was found many times. CDR3 nucleotides: TGCGCCAGCAGTTCGAGTGGCCAAATCTACGAGCAGTACTTC. Its translation: CASSSSGQIYEQYF. The chain links TRBV5-1 to TRBJ2-7, with D unclear. The germline V and J ends were trimmed by 5 bases and 3 bases, with 15 bases remaining between them. Germline CDR1 and CDR2: SGHRS and YFSETQ. CDR3 length: 14 amino acids.

This rearrangement joins TRBV3-1 to TRBJ2-1; 14 bases align to TRBD2. This CDR3 is built from 17 residues. Germline V CDR1 and CDR2: LGHDT, YNNKEL (reference sequence). V lost 11 bases and J lost 7; bases outside the gene matches: 16. Here the CDR3 DNA reads TGTGCCTCCAGCAAAGAGACTAGCGGGGGGGCCCGGAATGAGCAGTTCTTC. Amino acids: CASSKETSGGARNEQFF.

In this sample, this clonotype turned up many times. The chain is built from TRBV24-1 and TRBJ2-3; the D gene is possibly TRBD2 (6 bases). The CDR3 extends over 16 amino acids. Germline-derived CDR1 and CDR2 are KGHDR and SFDVKD. Trimming took 3 bases from V and 5 from J, leaving 17 bases between them. The CDR3, as DNA: TGTGCCACCAGTGATCCGGGACTCTTTCCGGGAGATACGCAGTATTTT. Protein: CATSDPGLFPGDTQYF.

The chain joins TRBV5-1 to TRBJ1-1, with TRBD1 identical over 8 bases. Germline V CDR1 and CDR2: SGHRS, YFSETQ. V was pared by 1 base and J by 6 bases, with 5 bases of the junction left unmatched. CDR3 length: 14 residues. As DNA, the CDR3 is TGCGCCAGCAGCTTGCAGGGGGCAGCAGCTGAAGCTTTCTTT. This encodes CASSLQGAAAEAFF.

The V call is TRBV7-8, the J call TRBJ2-5; 10 nucleotides match TRBD1. The V segment lost 5 bases and the J segment 2 bases; nucleotides outside the gene matches: 5. The germline gives CDR1 SGHVS, CDR2 FQNEAQ. This CDR3 is 15 amino acids long. The CDR3 reads CASSPMGQGQETQYF. The CDR3 coding sequence is TGTGCCAGCAGCCCCATGGGACAGGGGCAAGAGACCCAGTACTTC.

This clonotype was observed many times. V and J are TRBV28 and TRBJ2-7; unclear D gene. CDR3 size: 17 residues. V lost 2 bases, J lost 0 bases, and 17 bases lay in between. Germline CDR1 is MDHEN and CDR2 is SYDVKM. The CDR3 DNA reads TGTGCCAGCAGTTTAGATCTTAATAGGTACAGCTCCTACGAGCAGTACTTC. It codes for CASSLDLNRYSSYEQYF.

This chain joins TRBV20-1 and TRBJ1-5, with TRBD1 identical over 10 bases. Germline CDR1 DFQATT, CDR2 SNEGSKA (reference sequence). This CDR3 region has 15 residues. Trimming removed 2 bases from V and 4 bases from J; junction bases left unmatched: 5. The CDR3 protein is CSARKGQGNNQPQHF. DNA of the CDR3: TGCAGTGCTAGAAAGGGACAGGGGAATAATCAGCCCCAGCATTTT.

This clonotype was seen a handful of times. The chain recombines TRBV3-1 with TRBJ2-7; tentative D call: TRBD2 (6 bases). The ends were cut back, 4 bases at V and 3 bases at J, with 19 bases in the middle. CDR1 and CDR2 (germline): LGHDT, YNNKEL (reference sequence). CDR3 length: 16 amino acids. CDR3 nucleotides: TGTGCCAGCAGCCCCGCCGGAGGGATGCGGGGCTACGAGCAGTACTTC. Translated, it gives CASSPAGGMRGYEQYF.

This clonotype has ten or more counts. The genes are TRBV24-1 and TRBJ2-2, with 10 positions matching TRBD2. Germline V gene lookup returns CDR1 KGHDR and CDR2 SFDVKD. CDR3 length: 18 residues. V lost 2 bases, J lost 0 bases, and 5 bases stayed unmatched. The CDR3 here is CATSDSRAGGTNTGELFF. Here the CDR3 DNA reads TGTGCCACCAGTGATTCCCGAGCGGGGGGGACGAACACCGGGGAGCTGTTTTTT.

Ten or more counts support this clonotype. The chain recombines TRBV28 with TRBJ1-5; weak D call: TRBD1 (6 bases). The CDR3 consists of 16 residues. The V end was cut by 5 bases, the J end by 1 base, with 15 bases between. Germline values: CDR1 MDHEN, CDR2 SYDVKM. In nucleotides, the CDR3 is TGTGCCAGCAGTAAGCGGGGGCTAAACAGCAATCAGCCCCAGCATTTT. It codes for CASSKRGLNSNQPQHF.

This clonotype was counted only a few times. The chain couples TRBV5-8 to TRBJ1-1; tentative D call: TRBD1 (6 bases). Germline V CDR1 and CDR2: SGHTS, YDEGEE. CDR3 length equals 12 residues. With 4 bases removed from V and 7 bases from J, the gap between germline ends came to 11 bases. The CDR3 sequence is CASSVTGFEAFF. CDR3 DNA: TGTGCCAGCAGCGTTACAGGGTTTGAAGCTTTCTTT.

V usage is TRBV25-1 and J usage is TRBJ1-4; D call uncertain. This CDR3 contains 14 residues. Germline V gives CDR1 MGHDK, CDR2 SYGVNS. Trimming removed 3 bases at V and 6 bases at J, with 11 bases between. The CDR3 is CASSEVQSHEKLFF. The CDR3 DNA reads TGTGCCAGCAGTGAGGTACAGTCCCATGAAAAACTGTTTTTT.

This clonotype has a handful of counts. CDR3 sequence: CATGTNDEMTVPLEQYF. Here the CDR3 DNA reads TGTGCCACCGGTACGAATGACGAGATGACAGTCCCTCTCGAGCAGTACTTC. This chain joins TRBV6-2 or TRBV6-3 and TRBJ2-7; a possible D gene is TRBD1 (5 bases). The CDR3 is 17 residues long. The germline gives CDR1 MNHEY, CDR2 SVGEGT. V gave up 10 bases and J gave up 6 bases, with 31 bases separating them.

Many counts were recorded for this clonotype. The chain is built from TRBV10-3 and TRBJ2-7, with D possibly TRBD2 on 5 matching bases. The V and J ends lost 10 bases and 5 bases respectively, with 12 bases between them. Germline lookup yields CDR1 ENHRY and CDR2 SYGVKD. This CDR3 has 11 residues. The chain's CDR3 is CATDGEHEQYF. The CDR3 nucleotides are TGTGCCACCGACGGGGAACACGAGCAGTACTTC.

The CDR3 region has the DNA TGTGCCAGCAGTCCTTGGAACAGGGGGGATGAAAAACTGTTTTTT. This codes for CASSPWNRGDEKLFF. The chain joins TRBV28 to TRBJ1-4, with TRBD1 identical over 8 bases. The CDR3 contains 15 residues. With V trimmed by 5 bases and J by 6 bases, 8 bases remained unmatched. CDR1 is MDHEN, CDR2 SYDVKM, per germline. Full variable domain (remainder filled in from reference TRBV28 and TRBJ1-4): DVKVTQSSRYLVKRTGEKVFLECVQDMDHENMFWYRQDPGLGLRLIYFSYDVKMKEKGDIPEGYSVSREKKERFSLILESASTNQTSMYLCASSPWNRGDEKLFFGSGTQLSVL.

This clonotype was counted at least ten times. The V call is TRBV28, the J call TRBJ1-1; D is possibly TRBD1 (5 bases). CDR3 length: 13 residues. Germline V gene data show CDR1 as MDHEN and CDR2 as SYDVKM. V was shortened by 11 bases and J by 0 bases, with 13 bases between the two germline ends. CDR3 residues: CAGATSMNTEAFF. CDR3 DNA: TGTGCCGGGGCCACAAGTATGAACACTGAAGCTTTCTTT.

This clonotype has ten or more counts. This chain uses TRBV11-2 with TRBJ2-3, with D hard to call. The V gene's germline CDR1 is SGHAT and CDR2 FQNNGV. The ends were cut back, 3 bases at V and 2 bases at J, with 15 bases in the middle. The CDR3 is 16 amino acids. CDR3 DNA: TGTGCCAGCAGCTTGGGTCTTAGGTCCATCACAGATACGCAGTATTTT. It specifies CASSLGLRSITDTQYF.

The table lists this clonotype with many counts. The rearrangement uses TRBV7-9 and TRBJ2-7, with D unclear. The V gene lost 2 bases and the J gene lost 2 bases, with 7 bases spanning the gap. Looked up from germline, CDR1 is SEHNR and CDR2 is FQNEAQ (reference sequence). This CDR3 has 13 residues. CDR3 coding DNA: TGTGCCAGCAGCTTAACCAGCACCTACGAGCAGTACTTC. Protein sequence: CASSLTSTYEQYF.

The chain has TRBV11-2 and TRBJ1-4, with D unclear. The length of the CDR3 is 19 residues. V was trimmed by 6 bases and J by 0 bases, leaving 23 bases between them. The germline V gene has CDR1 SGHAT and CDR2 FQNNGV. CDR3 sequence: CASSPSPRRRPATNEKLFF. As DNA, the CDR3 is TGTGCCAGCAGTCCTTCCCCGCGCAGGCGGCCCGCAACTAATGAAAAACTGTTTTTT.

This clonotype has only a few counts. J is TRBJ1-1 and V is TRBV7-9; D gene ambiguous. The CDR3 is 15 residues long. Germline lookup yields CDR1 SEHNR and CDR2 FQNEAQ (reference sequence). V dropped 4 bases and J dropped 2 bases, with 14 bases sitting between them. The CDR3 nucleotides are TGTGCCAGCAGCTCCAGATTGACACGTAACACTGAAGCTTTCTTT. Translated, it gives CASSSRLTRNTEAFF.

The rearrangement links TRBV11-1 to TRBJ2-2; D gene uncertain. The CDR3 has 16 amino acids. V dropped 3 bases and J dropped 0 bases, with 11 bases sitting between them. The V gene's germline CDR1 is SGHAT and CDR2 FQDESV (reference sequence). The CDR3 is CASSFTGVTNTGELFF. The CDR3 DNA reads TGTGCCAGCAGCTTCACGGGCGTGACGAACACCGGGGAGCTGTTTTTT.